This entry is about one T cell receptor (beta chain). The antigen remains unidentified. A far larger clone lies a single base away; this is likely a read error. The data stem from a study of prognosis after radiotherapy for stage I lung cancer. Study information: Individuals with stage I non-small cell lung cancer joined the cohort between early 2018 and early 2019.

This CDR3 is built from 13 residues. The germline CDR1 and CDR2 sequences are MNHGY and SAAAGT. Study-level findings and limits: There were reportedly differences in TRBV and TRBJ gene usage between patients with and without metastases.

CDR3 of TCR beta was amplified from genomic DNA via a two-round multiplex PCR. Primers specific to each TRBV and TRBJ gene were used in first-round PCR. TCRdb ran MiXCR on the multiplex PCR reads and lists one entry per CDR3 protein. The table lists about 59,000 distinct CDR3 sequences, about a quarter of them singletons. The patient cohort was node-negative on CT and PET/CT, with no prior chemotherapy, radiotherapy or other malignancies. The input for sequencing was PBMCs, taken before or after stereotactic body radiation therapy (not recorded which). This sequence joins TRBV6-8 and TRBJ2-7; no firm D call. The sequence derives from a donor over 45 with non-small cell lung cancer. CDR3 protein: CAISYPGPYEQYF. Written as DNA, the CDR3 is TGTGCCATCAGTTACCCCGGACCTTACGAGCAGTACTTC.